This T cell receptor (beta chain) comes out of a study of patients and donors after allogeneic stem cell transplantation. TCRdb ran MiXCR on the RT-PCR reads and lists one entry per CDR3 protein. The sample shows about a million distinct CDR3 sequences, roughly 18% of them seen only once. This clonotype has more than one count but fewer than ten. The sequencing input was blood, either unsorted or a sorted T cell fraction (not recorded which). The sequence was collected from a human donor who was either an allogeneic HSCT recipient or a stem cell or donor lymphocyte infusion donor (not recorded which). It is not recorded whose cells these are; they may come from a transplant donor.

The CDR3 here is CASSLGRVNSPLHF. The CDR3 nucleotides read TGTGCCAGCAGCTTGGGCAGGGTGAATTCACCCCTCCACTTT. The chain is built from TRBV5-6 and TRBJ1-6; tentative D call: TRBD1 (5 bases). The CDR3 sequence is 14 residues long. Trimming cost V 0 bases and J 7 bases, with 8 bases left between them. Germline V CDR1 and CDR2: SGHDT, YYEEEE. The full variable domain, rest sourced from reference TRBV5-6 and TRBJ1-6, is DAGVTQSPTHLIKTRGQQVTLRCSPKSGHDTVSWYQQALGQGPQFIFQYYEEEERQRGNFPDRFSGHQFPNYSSELNVNALLLGDSALYLCASSLGRVNSPLHFGNGTRLTVT.